A single T cell receptor (beta chain) is shown here with its context. In every patient, relapse followed autologous stem cell transplantation, while exposure to brentuximab vedotin differed. These data originate in a study of PD-1 blockade in classical Hodgkin lymphoma. Data came from immunoSEQ multiplex PCR; TCRdb stores just in-frame clones and leaves some out. The sample holds 35,000 to 55,000 clones, roughly 70% seen once. This TCR was sampled from a human donor with classical Hodgkin lymphoma. The material was peripheral blood mononuclear cells (PBMCs), obtained before the second cycle of nivolumab.

The CDR3 sequence: CASSFYNEQFF. CDR3 nucleotide sequence: TGTGCCAGCAGCTTCTACAATGAGCAGTTCTTC. This chain connects TRBV7-2 to TRBJ2-1; unclear D gene. The V gene lost 3 bases and the J gene lost 3 bases, with 0 bases spanning the gap. This CDR3 spans 11 amino acids. Germline V gives CDR1 SGHTA, CDR2 FQGNSA. The full variable domain, in which reference TRBV7-2 and TRBJ2-1 provide the parts outside the CDR3, is GAGVSQSPSNKVTEKGKDVELRCDPISGHTALYWYRQSLGQGLEFLIYFQGNSAPDKSGLPSDRFSAERTGGSVSTLTIQRTQQEDSAVYLCASSFYNEQFFGPGTRLTVL.